This entry lists 21 T cell receptor beta chains sequenced from one sample in a study of response to subunit inactivated influenza vaccine. MiXCR, run by TCRdb on the RT-PCR reads, gives a single entry per CDR3 protein. The sample records some 600,000 distinct CDR3 sequences, 12% to 15% being singletons. Sequenced here: PBMCs from blood, sampled approximately 15 days before vaccination. These receptors came from a man aged 45-60 years who received an inactivated influenza vaccine.

Only a few counts were recorded for this clonotype. The chain employs TRBV30 and TRBJ1-5; unclear D gene. The CDR3 has 13 amino acids. V was trimmed by 1 base and J by 2 bases, leaving 6 bases between them. Per the germline V gene, CDR1 is GTSNPN and CDR2 is SVGIG (reference sequence). CDR3 nucleotides: TGTGCCTGGAGTGAAAGGGGCAATCAGCCCCAGCATTTT. It codes for CAWSERGNQPQHF.

This clonotype was seen a handful of times. The genes are TRBV12-3 or TRBV12-4 and TRBJ2-5, with D possibly being TRBD2 (5 bases). The V and J ends lost 7 bases and 4 bases respectively, with 16 bases between them. This CDR3 is built from 14 residues. The CDR3 spells CASMVGEPPETQYF. The CDR3 DNA sequence: TGTGCCAGCATGGTGGGAGAGCCCCCAGAGACCCAGTACTTC.

CDR3 sequence reads: CASSADRYNEQFF. The CDR3 DNA follows: TGTGCCAGCAGTGCGGACAGGTACAATGAGCAGTTCTTC. The chain joins TRBV6-4 to TRBJ2-1; 7 bases align to TRBD1. Trimming cost V 4 bases and J 4 bases; bases outside gene matches: 1. CDR1 is MRHNA, CDR2 SNTAGT, per germline. This CDR3 region has 13 residues.

The V and J genes are TRBV6-1 and TRBJ2-1, with 11 bases identical to TRBD2. Germline V CDR1 and CDR2: MNHNS, SASEGT. V was pared by 8 bases and J by 12 bases, with 6 bases of the junction left unmatched. CDR3 length equals 12 residues. CDR3 protein: CASELAGGAQFF. The CDR3 nucleotides read TGTGCCAGCGAGTTAGCGGGAGGGGCGCAGTTCTTC.

The rearrangement uses TRBV2 and TRBJ1-2; unclear D gene. Germline CDR1 reads SNHLY; CDR2 reads FYNNEI. The ends were cut back, 6 bases at V and 9 bases at J, with 11 bases in the middle. CDR3 length: 11 residues. The CDR3 DNA sequence: TGTGCCAGCAGCCCAAGGATAAGCTACACCTTC. As protein: CASSPRISYTF.

The chain links TRBV15 to TRBJ2-1; D is uncertain. This CDR3 spans 15 amino acids. Trimming cost V 3 bases and J 4 bases, with 13 bases left between them. Looked up from germline, CDR1 is LNHNV and CDR2 is YYDKDF (reference sequence). The CDR3 coding sequence is TGTGCCACCAGCAGTGCCAGGAGCCTATACAATGAGCAGTTCTTC. This codes for CATSSARSLYNEQFF.

There are a few counts of this clonotype. This sequence joins TRBV2 and TRBJ1-5, with D unresolved. CDR1 and CDR2 from the germline V gene are SNHLY and FYNNEI. This CDR3 region has 13 residues. V lost 6 bases and J 0 bases, leaving 6 bases between the germline ends. The CDR3 protein is CASRSDSNQPQHF. CDR3 bases: TGTGCCAGCAGGTCGGATAGCAATCAGCCCCAGCATTTT.

In its sample, this clonotype was seen a few times. The rearrangement joins TRBV27 to TRBJ2-5; tentatively, D is TRBD2 (6 bases). The germline gives CDR1 MNHEY, CDR2 SMNVEV (reference sequence). The CDR3 has 16 amino acids. V was clipped by 5 bases and J by 3 bases, with 19 bases between them. CDR3 sequence reads: CASSPDWRGSKETQYF. The DNA for the CDR3 is TGTGCCAGCAGTCCCGACTGGAGGGGAAGTAAAGAGACCCAGTACTTC.

The gene calls are TRBV20-1 and TRBJ2-1; 12 bases line up with TRBD2. J was trimmed by 10 bases and V by 5 bases; bases with no gene match: 6. This CDR3 is 13 amino acids long. Germline V CDR1 and CDR2: DFQATT, SNEGSKA (reference sequence). CDR3 in DNA: TGCAGTGCTCAACTAGCGGGGGGATGGGAGCAGTTCTTC. Residues: CSAQLAGGWEQFF.

This clonotype was observed a few times. This chain joins TRBV7-9 and TRBJ2-3; D is unclear. The CDR3 runs 13 residues. Germline V lookup: CDR1 SEHNR, CDR2 FQNEAQ (reference sequence). V dropped 6 bases and J dropped 4 bases, with 11 bases sitting between them. The CDR3 reads CASRATGSDTQYF. For the CDR3, the DNA is TGTGCCAGCAGAGCAACCGGCTCAGATACGCAGTATTTT.

J is TRBJ2-3 and V is TRBV24-1; TRBD2 agrees at 8 bases. With V trimmed by 5 bases and J by 6 bases, 9 bases remained unmatched. The CDR3 loop spans 15 amino acids. Looked up from germline, CDR1 is KGHDR and CDR2 is SFDVKD. The CDR3 sequence: CATSARTSHADTQYF. CDR3 bases: TGTGCCACCAGTGCCAGGACTAGCCATGCCGATACGCAGTATTTT.

In this sample, this clonotype turned up many times. The chain uses TRBV12-3 or TRBV12-4 and TRBJ2-7, with 12 bases that match TRBD1. This CDR3 contains 18 residues. The V and J ends lost 5 bases and 7 bases, in that order; junction bases with no gene match: 18. The CDR3 sequence is CASSLSVVWDRGQGEQYF. CDR3 DNA sequence: TGTGCCAGCAGTCTCTCGGTTGTATGGGACAGGGGGCAGGGAGAGCAGTACTTC.

This clonotype came up a few times. This sequence joins TRBV18 and TRBJ1-1; no definite D call. CDR3 length equals 13 residues. The V gene lost 2 bases and the J gene lost 4 bases, with 8 bases spanning the gap. Germline-derived CDR1 and CDR2 are KGHSH and LQKENI. The DNA of the CDR3 is TGTGCCAGCTCACCATCTCGGGGCACTGAAGCTTTCTTT. Translated, it gives CASSPSRGTEAFF.

The CDR3 here is CASSYSGTTQYF. The CDR3 DNA is TGTGCCAGCAGTTACTCGGGAACGACGCAGTATTTT. V and J are TRBV6-2 or TRBV6-3 and TRBJ2-3, with unresolved D. This CDR3 is 12 amino acids long. V was clipped by 0 bases and J by 9 bases, with 7 bases between them. Germline CDR1 reads MNHEY; CDR2 reads SVGEGT.

This chain links TRBV28 with TRBJ2-7; tentative D call: TRBD2 (6 bases). The CDR3 sequence is 15 residues long. Trimming shortened V by 6 bases and J by 0 bases, and 15 bases separated the two germline ends. In germline, CDR1 is MDHEN, CDR2 SYDVKM. DNA for the CDR3: TGTGCCAGCAGCGTCACTAGCCGTAGCTCCTACGAGCAGTACTTC. Residues: CASSVTSRSSYEQYF.

This clonotype was seen ten or more times. V and J are TRBV9 and TRBJ1-2; TRBD1 is a possible D gene (6 bases). The CDR3 totals 11 residues. V was pared by 3 bases and J by 8 bases, with 8 bases between. CDR1 is SGDLS and CDR2 is YYNGEE in the germline V gene. CDR3 DNA: TGTGCCAGCAGCGGAACAGGGGGCTACACCTTC. Its translation is CASSGTGGYTF.

This clonotype was seen many times. The J gene is TRBJ1-5, the V gene TRBV6-5; D ambiguous. Germline lookup yields CDR1 MNHEY and CDR2 SVGAGI. CDR3 size: 14 residues. The germline V and J ends were trimmed by 2 bases and 8 bases, with 13 bases remaining between them. This CDR3 is CASSYALGAEPQHF. The CDR3, as DNA: TGTGCCAGCAGTTACGCCTTAGGTGCGGAGCCCCAGCATTTT.

This chain uses TRBV20-1 with TRBJ2-7; TRBD2 matches 11 bases. CDR1 is DFQATT, CDR2 SNEGSKA, per germline (reference sequence). V dropped 2 bases and J dropped 7; count of bases not matched to a gene: 10. The CDR3 runs 15 residues. The CDR3 region is CSARRVAGGPGEQYF. The CDR3 DNA is TGCAGTGCTAGACGAGTAGCGGGAGGGCCGGGGGAGCAGTACTTC.

This clonotype was picked up a small number of times. This chain connects TRBV5-1 to TRBJ2-3; no clear D. The V and J ends lost 0 bases and 0 bases respectively, with 11 bases between them. CDR3 length: 16 amino acids. Germline V gene lookup returns CDR1 SGHRS and CDR2 YFSETQ. CDR3 sequence: CASSLGPARSTDTQYF. The DNA for the CDR3 is TGCGCCAGCAGCTTGGGGCCAGCTAGAAGCACAGATACGCAGTATTTT. Full variable domain (missing parts from reference TRBV5-1 and TRBJ2-3): KAGVTQTPRYLIKTRGQQVTLSCSPISGHRSVSWYQQTPGQGLQFLFEYFSETQRNKGNFPGRFSGRQFSNSRSEMNVSTLELGDSALYLCASSLGPARSTDTQYFGPGTRLTVL.

This chain joins TRBV11-1 and TRBJ2-3; 7 bases map to TRBD2. CDR3 length: 14 amino acids. V lost 8 bases, J lost 3 bases, and 8 bases stayed unmatched. The germline V gene encodes CDR1 SGHAT and CDR2 FQDESV (reference sequence). The CDR3 is CASGRGKGTDTQYF. CDR3 nucleotide sequence: TGTGCCAGCGGGAGGGGAAAGGGGACAGATACGCAGTATTTT.

This clonotype was found a few times. This chain joins TRBV6-5 and TRBJ2-1; possible D gene TRBD2, 5 bases. From germline, CDR1 is MNHEY and CDR2 SVGAGI. There are 12 residues in the CDR3. V was clipped by 7 bases and J by 9 bases, with 13 bases between them. The CDR3 here is CASTQPAGEQFF. The CDR3 DNA reads TGTGCCAGCACTCAACCGGCGGGTGAGCAGTTCTTC.